Each of the 15 T cell receptor beta chains below was sequenced from the same sample in a study of CD8+ T cells in alopecia areata. Treatment given: oral pan-JAK inhibitor, 5-10 mg twice daily. Reverse transcription of extracted RNA yielded cDNA, which provided the sequencing template. The repertoire was sequenced with immunoSEQ multiplex PCR; TCRdb's copy has only in-frame clones and lacks some. The table shows approximately 210,000 clones, with around 65% occurring only once. Sample: CD4+ T cells sorted from blood, taken around week 46, from a patient treated with tofacitinib. These receptors came from a human donor with alopecia areata.

The chain couples TRBV9 to TRBJ1-2; the D is unclear. This CDR3 comprises 14 residues. From germline, CDR1 is SGDLS and CDR2 YYNGEE. V was shortened by 0 bases and J by 4 bases, with 10 bases between the two germline ends. Written as DNA, the CDR3 is TGTGCCAGCAGCGTAGGGCTAGAGGCCTATGGCTACACCTTC. Translated, it gives CASSVGLEAYGYTF.

The J gene is TRBJ1-4, the V gene TRBV30, with no clear D. This CDR3 is 12 amino acids long. Germline V gene sequence: CDR1 GTSNPN, CDR2 SVGIG (reference sequence). The V and J ends lost 0 bases and 8 bases respectively, with 7 bases between them. In DNA, the CDR3 is TGTGCCTGGAGTGTTATGGAGGAAAAACTGTTTTTT. It translates to CAWSVMEEKLFF.

J is TRBJ2-3 and V is TRBV27; D gene ambiguous. The V end lost 6 bases, the J end lost 5 bases, and 9 bases lay between the germline ends. In germline, CDR1 is MNHEY, CDR2 SMNVEV (reference sequence). The CDR3 is 12 residues long. The CDR3 loop reads CASSPTKDTQYF. CDR3 DNA: TGTGCCAGCAGCCCTACCAAAGATACGCAGTATTTT.

The gene calls are TRBV29-1 and TRBJ1-1, with 7 bases identical to TRBD1. The CDR3 has 14 residues. Germline V gene data show CDR1 as SQVTM and CDR2 as ANQGSEA. Trimming at V came to 6 bases and at J to 1 base, leaving 8 bases not matched to a gene. The DNA for the CDR3 is TGCAGCGTATTATCCGGGACAGCGAACACTGAAGCTTTCTTT. It codes for CSVLSGTANTEAFF.

This clone was counted a few times. The V gene is TRBV11-2, the J gene TRBJ2-3; D not certain. Between the trimmed V and J ends, which lost 1 base and 0 bases, there was a span of 2 bases. The CDR3 has 13 amino acids. From germline, CDR1 is SGHAT and CDR2 FQNNGV. CDR3 sequence reads: CASSLGSTDTQYF. DNA of the CDR3: TGTGCCAGCAGCTTAGGGAGCACAGATACGCAGTATTTT.

There are a few counts of this clone. The rearrangement joins TRBV11-1 to TRBJ1-4; D remains ambiguous. The germline V gene has CDR1 SGHAT and CDR2 FQDESV (reference sequence). The CDR3 consists of 13 residues. The germline V and J ends were trimmed by 2 bases and 2 bases, with 3 bases remaining between them. CDR3 protein: CASSLSTNEKLFF. The CDR3 DNA sequence: TGTGCCAGCAGCTTATCGACTAATGAAAAACTGTTTTTT. The full variable domain, with the rest looked up from reference TRBV11-1 and TRBJ1-4, is EAEVAQSPRYKITEKSQAVAFWCDPISGHATLYWYRQILGQGPELLVQFQDESVVDDSQLPKDRFSAERLKGVDSTLKIQPAELGDSAMYLCASSLSTNEKLFFGSGTQLSVL.

The rearrangement joins TRBV7-2 to TRBJ1-5; D not resolved. The CDR3 spans 13 residues. The ends were cut back, 8 bases at V and 7 bases at J, with 15 bases in the middle. CDR1 SGHTA and CDR2 FQGNSA come from the germline V gene. The CDR3 loop is CASRGDAGQPQHF. In DNA, the CDR3 is TGTGCCAGCCGCGGGGATGCGGGGCAGCCCCAGCATTTT.

This sequence joins TRBV30 and TRBJ1-2; D is possibly TRBD1 (5 bases). Trimming took 4 bases from V and 0 from J, leaving 12 bases between them. Germline V gene data show CDR1 as GTSNPN and CDR2 as SVGIG (reference sequence). The length of the CDR3 is 14 residues. As DNA, the CDR3 is TGTGCCTGGAATGACGGGGCCTCTAACTATGGCTACACCTTC. Translated, it gives CAWNDGASNYGYTF.

Comment on this clone: This CDR3 is also generated by other DNA sequences in the sample. This rearrangement joins TRBV29-1 to TRBJ1-1; D is possibly TRBD1 (5 bases). The germline gives CDR1 SQVTM, CDR2 ANQGSEA. This CDR3 is 12 amino acids long. Trimming took off 5 bases at V and 2 bases at J, with 9 bases between the two ends. CDR3 in amino acids: CSVRGQNTEAFF. The CDR3 region has the DNA TGCAGCGTTAGAGGACAAAACACTGAAGCTTTCTTT.

This clone has more than one count but fewer than ten. The V and J genes are TRBV7-2 and TRBJ1-2; 8 bases map to TRBD1. This CDR3 is built from 13 residues. Per germline, CDR1 SGHTA and CDR2 FQGNSA. The V and J ends lost 5 bases and 5 bases, in that order; junction bases with no gene match: 4. CDR3 nucleotide sequence: TGTGCCAGCAGCACAAGACAGGGGTATGGCTACACCTTC. This codes for CASSTRQGYGYTF.

This clone occurred once. The chain joins TRBV29-1 to TRBJ1-1; 9 positions agree with TRBD1. This CDR3 region has 14 residues. Germline CDR1 is SQVTM and CDR2 is ANQGSEA. V trimming: 3 bases; J trimming: 6 bases; junction bases outside the gene matches: 8. The CDR3: CSVDRLQGAAEAFF. In DNA form, the CDR3 reads TGCAGCGTTGATAGACTACAGGGGGCCGCTGAAGCTTTCTTT.

This clone was counted between two and nine times. This chain joins TRBV29-1 and TRBJ1-1, with no clear D. V was pared by 7 bases and J by 0 bases, with 12 bases between. This CDR3 contains 13 residues. The germline V gene encodes CDR1 SQVTM and CDR2 ANQGSEA. The chain's CDR3 is CSAERALNTEAFF. CDR3 bases: TGCAGCGCCGAAAGGGCCCTGAACACTGAAGCTTTCTTT.

The gene calls are TRBV25-1 and TRBJ1-1, with 7 bases aligning to TRBD1. CDR3 size: 13 residues. With 2 bases clipped from V and 8 bases from J, the junction kept 5 bases outside the gene matches. The germline V gene has CDR1 MGHDK and CDR2 SYGVNS. CDR3 in DNA: TGTGCCAGCAGTGAAAACCTACAGGGGGAAGCTTTCTTT. It specifies CASSENLQGEAFF. Together with reference TRBV25-1 and TRBJ1-1, the CDR3 gives the full variable domain: EADIYQTPRYLVIGTGKKITLECSQTMGHDKMYWYQQDPGMELHLIHYSYGVNSTEKGDLSSESTVSRIRTEHFPLTLESARPSHTSQYLCASSENLQGEAFFGQGTRLTVV.

CDR3: CASSGESTDTQYF. In DNA form, the CDR3 reads TGTGCCAGCAGCGGAGAAAGCACAGATACGCAGTATTTT. The chain carries TRBV9 and TRBJ2-3, with D uncertain. The CDR3 contains 13 residues. Germline values: CDR1 SGDLS, CDR2 YYNGEE. V gave up 3 bases and J gave up 0 bases, with 5 bases separating them.

In this sample, this clone turned up many times. This chain connects TRBV28 to TRBJ2-3; a possible D gene is TRBD2 (6 bases). In germline, CDR1 is MDHEN, CDR2 SYDVKM. V was pared by 10 bases and J by 2 bases, with 13 bases between. The CDR3 extends over 13 amino acids. CDR3 DNA: TGTGCCACGGGACTGGGACCCACAGATACGCAGTATTTT. It codes for CATGLGPTDTQYF.